The 5 T cell receptor beta chains below all came from one sample that was sequenced in a study of control samples from healthy donors and cancer patients. TCRdb keeps only in-frame clones here, not all; method: immunoSEQ multiplex PCR. This sample carries roughly 100,000 clones, about 88% of them seen once, and the ten largest clones take around 1.3%. Input material: blood. The receptors here all came from a woman between 45 and 60 years old in good health.

This chain connects TRBV5-1 to TRBJ2-1; TRBD1 aligns across 7 bases. Germline CDR1 and CDR2: SGHRS and YFSETQ. After removal of 0 bases from V and 6 bases from J, the junction contained 3 bases not matched to a gene. The CDR3 extends over 14 amino acids. The CDR3 nucleotides are TGCGCCAGCAGCTTGGTGACAGGGACCAATGAGCAGTTCTTC. It is translated as CASSLVTGTNEQFF.

The table lists this clone with a few counts. This rearrangement joins TRBV11-3 to TRBJ1-4, with TRBD1 matching over 9 bases. Germline lookup yields CDR1 SGHNT and CDR2 YENEEA. The CDR3 sequence is 17 residues long. The J segment lost 2 bases and the V segment lost 4 bases, leaving 8 bases of the junction unmatched. The CDR3 protein is CASSSGATGGTNEKLFF. CDR3 DNA sequence: TGTGCCAGCAGCTCGGGAGCGACAGGGGGTACTAATGAAAAACTGTTTTTT. Using reference TRBV11-3 and TRBJ1-4 for the parts outside the CDR3, the full variable domain is EAGVVQSPRYKIIEKKQPVAFWCNPISGHNTLYWYLQNLGQGPELLIRYENEEAVDDSQLPKDRFSAERLKGVDSTLKIQPAELGDSAVYLCASSSGATGGTNEKLFFGSGTQLSVL.

The chain is built from TRBV6-2 or TRBV6-3 and TRBJ2-1; D is ambiguous. The CDR3 runs to 14 residues. V lost 0 bases, J lost 7 bases, and 10 bases lay in between. The germline gives CDR1 MNHEY, CDR2 SVGEGT. CDR3 protein: CASSYSGLQNEQFF. The CDR3 DNA reads as TGTGCCAGCAGTTACTCGGGCCTACAGAATGAGCAGTTCTTC.

The V gene is TRBV29-1, the J gene TRBJ2-2; D is unclear. Trimming shortened V by 0 bases and J by 6 bases, and 11 bases separated the two germline ends. CDR3 size: 14 residues. CDR1 and CDR2 (germline): SQVTM, ANQGSEA. For the CDR3, the DNA is TGCAGCGTTGAAGATACAGACCACCCCGGGGAGCTGTTTTTT. It translates to CSVEDTDHPGELFF.

This rearrangement joins TRBV12-3 or TRBV12-4 to TRBJ1-5; D is unclear. V lost 2 bases, J lost 9 bases, and 11 bases lay in between. The CDR3 runs 13 residues. Here the CDR3 reads CASSLTRNGPQHF. The DNA for the CDR3 is TGTGCCAGCAGTTTAACAAGGAATGGGCCCCAGCATTTT.